This TCR beta chain appears in the sequencing data of a study of cytotoxic CD8 clonotypes in ibrutinib-treated CLL. About the research overall: Patient counts were some 11 relapsed/refractory, around 15 treatment-naive and some 17 IGHV unmutated.

As for this clone: Antigen: not known.

Study-wide results and limits: Baseline clonality exceeded age-matched healthy donors and tracked circulating CD8+ T-cell counts. Contraction or stability on treatment was seen for public clonotypes, which were uncommon.

The junction had 10 bases not matched to a gene; V was cut back by 3 bases and J by 6 bases. The CDR3 is 16 amino acids. Per germline, CDR1 SQVTM and CDR2 ANQGSEA. The assay was immunoSEQ multiplex PCR, and TCRdb's table has in-frame clones only and misses some. This table holds about 140,000 clones, roughly 80% found once. Sequenced here: PBMCs, sampled after 12 months of ibrutinib treatment. V usage is TRBV29-1 and J usage is TRBJ2-1, with 11 bases matching TRBD2. This sequence was found in a human donor with chronic lymphocytic leukemia. The CDR3 loop reads CSVDLLAGGRINEQFF. The CDR3 region has the DNA TGCAGCGTTGATCTGCTAGCGGGGGGCCGGATCAATGAGCAGTTCTTC.